These T cell receptor beta chains were read from a single sample in a study of monozygotic twins with inflammatory bowel disease. TCRdb processed the 5' RACE reads again and assigns one entry to each CDR3 protein, with no DNA. The sample includes about 300,000 distinct CDR3 sequences. Sequencing was carried out using blood. The receptors were gathered from a human donor with ulcerative colitis or Crohn's disease, or a healthy co-twin of an affected twin (not recorded which). Both conserved end residues are part of each CDR3.

J gene: TRBJ1-2
V gene: TRBV6-5
CDR3 protein: CASSYRDRGGYGYTF

J gene: TRBJ1-1
V gene: TRBV18
CDR3 protein: CASSPPRADLGTEAFF

J gene: TRBJ2-7
V gene: TRBV7-2
CDR3 protein: CASSNTGPAAKYF

J gene: TRBJ2-1
V gene: TRBV5-8
CDR3 protein: CASSTGQGIFYEQFF

J gene: TRBJ2-2
V gene: TRBV15
CDR3 protein: CATSRDPGDATGELFF

J gene: TRBJ2-1
V gene: TRBV30
CDR3 protein: CAWSVYNEQFF

J gene: TRBJ2-1
V gene: TRBV7-9
CDR3 protein: CASSPGGGREGYEQFF

J gene: TRBJ1-5
V gene: TRBV10-3
CDR3 protein: CAISEGLGSVSGNQPQHF

J gene: TRBJ2-1
V gene: TRBV11-1
CDR3 protein: CASSLAGLAGGDSYNEQFF

J gene: TRBJ2-6
V gene: TRBV6-5
CDR3 protein: CASSYFQGLTGANVLTF

J gene: TRBJ2-1
V gene: TRBV25-1
CDR3 protein: CASSEDSGVLLDEQYF

J gene: TRBJ2-3
V gene: TRBV4-3
CDR3 protein: CASSQEPSPGRGDTQYF

J gene: TRBJ1-1
V gene: TRBV5-1
CDR3 protein: CASSSTGESTEAFF

J gene: TRBJ2-2
V gene: TRBV6-1
CDR3 protein: CASSLLQGWAGELFF

J gene: TRBJ1-4
V gene: TRBV5-4
CDR3 protein: CASSKGSAATNEKLFF

J gene: TRBJ2-7
V gene: TRBV29-1
CDR3 protein: CSTTGTSSYEQYF

J gene: TRBJ2-2
V gene: TRBV29-1
CDR3 protein: CSVEWLATTGELFF

J gene: TRBJ2-1
V gene: TRBV6-1
CDR3 protein: CASSEYRANRFF

J gene: TRBJ1-5
V gene: TRBV28
CDR3 protein: CASSNPGDRPQHF

J gene: TRBJ2-1
V gene: TRBV7-2
CDR3 protein: CASSLAGRQGGEQFF

J gene: TRBJ1-4
V gene: TRBV5-1
CDR3 protein: CASSLGPAGDEKLFF

J gene: TRBJ2-1
V gene: TRBV6-2/TRBV6-3
CDR3 protein: CASSYRGMWAEQFF

J gene: TRBJ1-5
V gene: TRBV7-2
CDR3 protein: CASSLVGGAFSNQPQHF

J gene: TRBJ2-7
V gene: TRBV5-4
CDR3 protein: CASSLELGRSPYEQYF

J gene: TRBJ2-6
V gene: TRBV14
CDR3 protein: CASSQKRPGTGFGANVLTF

J gene: TRBJ2-1
V gene: TRBV20-1
CDR3 protein: CSAIPGLEQFF

J gene: TRBJ2-3
V gene: TRBV5-5
CDR3 protein: CASSLTGDTDTQYF

J gene: TRBJ2-5
V gene: TRBV6-5
CDR3 protein: CASSYAPGGYETQYF

J gene: TRBJ1-6
V gene: TRBV4-3
CDR3 protein: CASSQEVGSPLHF

J gene: TRBJ2-7
V gene: TRBV7-2
CDR3 protein: CASTKLAGLYEQYF

J gene: TRBJ2-4
V gene: TRBV4-3
CDR3 protein: CASSQGAHGGNIQYF

J gene: TRBJ1-2
V gene: TRBV20-1
CDR3 protein: CSASDGGSYGYTF

J gene: TRBJ2-5
V gene: TRBV5-6
CDR3 protein: CASSYFWRDQETQYF

J gene: TRBJ1-5
V gene: TRBV12-3/TRBV12-4
CDR3 protein: CASSFRRQNQPQHF

J gene: TRBJ2-7
V gene: TRBV2
CDR3 protein: CASSEGTGGSYEQYF

J gene: TRBJ1-5
V gene: TRBV30
CDR3 protein: CAWSGGQVANQPQHF

J gene: TRBJ2-2
V gene: TRBV7-8
CDR3 protein: CASSLARKTGELFF

J gene: TRBJ2-4
V gene: TRBV6-2/TRBV6-3
CDR3 protein: CASRRTLTSGKNIQYF

J gene: TRBJ2-2
V gene: TRBV12-3/TRBV12-4
CDR3 protein: CAVRGRENTGELFF

J gene: TRBJ2-4
V gene: TRBV7-2
CDR3 protein: CASSSLTSALAKNMQYF

J gene: TRBJ1-4
V gene: TRBV2
CDR3 protein: CASSGILTKLFF

J gene: TRBJ2-5
V gene: TRBV28
CDR3 protein: CASISPVGGRKNQETQYF

J gene: TRBJ2-2
V gene: TRBV5-1
CDR3 protein: CASSLVPGANTGELFF

J gene: TRBJ1-1
V gene: TRBV28
CDR3 protein: CASSPWTGESRTEAFF

J gene: TRBJ2-7
V gene: TRBV20-1
CDR3 protein: CSARRDSYEQYF

J gene: TRBJ2-7
V gene: TRBV25-1
CDR3 protein: CASSEGFGEQYF

J gene: TRBJ2-5
V gene: TRBV25-1
CDR3 protein: CASTRSGSGETQYF

J gene: TRBJ2-7
V gene: TRBV28
CDR3 protein: CASSSRLGQGAPRQYF

J gene: TRBJ2-7
V gene: TRBV7-9
CDR3 protein: CASSVSPGTEQYF

J gene: TRBJ2-7
V gene: TRBV20-1
CDR3 protein: CSARRDRSYEQYF

J gene: TRBJ2-7
V gene: TRBV10-3
CDR3 protein: CAISEFGGLDEQYF

J gene: TRBJ2-1
V gene: TRBV11-2
CDR3 protein: CASSRTAQAPNNEQFF

J gene: TRBJ1-5
V gene: TRBV12-3/TRBV12-4
CDR3 protein: CASSFSGFNSNQPQHF

J gene: TRBJ2-3
V gene: TRBV27
CDR3 protein: CASSFTGLDTQYF